This T cell receptor (beta chain) derives from a study of identical twins. Remarks on this clonotype: Its specificity is not known.

General study findings and limits: There were fewer insertions in abundant cord blood beta clonotypes, but memory repertoires showed no such pattern.

The CDR3 spans 12 residues. The germline V gene has CDR1 WSHSY and CDR2 SAAADI. Deletions cut 10 bases from V and 0 bases from J, with 10 bases between. A universal primer binding site was introduced by template switching. The final cDNA contained unique molecular identifiers. TCRdb ran MiXCR on the 5' RACE reads and lists one entry per CDR3 protein. The sample lists hundreds of thousands of distinct CDR3 sequences, roughly 18% occurring once. These same data were also listed under a study on T cells expressing NK-cell markers. In that study: The CD3+CD56-NKG2C+ fraction was also led by these clonotypes in a few donors.

Sequencing was done on a sample of PBMCs. The rearrangement joins TRBV10-2 to TRBJ2-7; D gene uncertain. The clonotype comes from a woman in her late teens or twenties in good health. CDR3 loop: CATRPGSYEQYF. Here the CDR3 DNA reads TGCGCCACAAGGCCCGGCTCCTACGAGCAGTACTTC.